The present T cell receptor (beta chain) was sequenced within a study of blood T cell repertoires in COVID-19. Per the germline V gene, CDR1 is WNHNN and CDR2 is SYGVQD (reference sequence). The CDR3 sequence is 14 residues long. V gave up 8 bases and J gave up 3 bases; unmatched junction bases: 6. Measured with immunoSEQ multiplex PCR; TCRdb has only the in-frame clones, and not every one. The sample has approximately 360,000 clones, 70% to 90% seen once. The rearrangement uses TRBV10-1 and TRBJ2-2; 7 bases line up with TRBD1. Sequences were obtained from PBMCs or T cells enriched from blood (not recorded which). This TCR was sampled from a woman aged 25 to 39 with acute COVID-19. The CDR3: CASYDRVDTGELFF. CDR3 sequence (DNA): TGCGCCAGCTACGACAGGGTGGACACCGGGGAGCTGTTTTTT.